This TCR beta chain was sequenced for a study of T cell responses to AZD1222 COVID-19 vaccine. About the research overall: Pooled in the analysis were second doses at about 4 or about 12 weeks. Findings of the study overall: Clonal diversity was possibly underestimated; the donors were predominantly white British and more often female.

Clones were sequenced by immunoSEQ multiplex PCR, and TCRdb holds only the in-frame ones, with some missing. The data hold some 120,000 clones, with approximately 93% observed a single time. As to this clone: Its specificity is not known.

The V end was cut by 7 bases, the J end by 1 base, with 18 bases between. In germline, CDR1 is SQVTM, CDR2 ANQGSEA. The CDR3 covers 15 residues. Source: peripheral blood, taken on day 0 of AZD1222 vaccination. This rearrangement joins TRBV29-1 to TRBJ2-3; TRBD1 is a possible D gene (7 bases). The source is an adult in good health. The CDR3 here is CSASGGDSGTDTQYF. The CDR3 coding sequence is TGCAGCGCCTCCGGCGGGGACAGCGGCACAGATACGCAGTATTTT.